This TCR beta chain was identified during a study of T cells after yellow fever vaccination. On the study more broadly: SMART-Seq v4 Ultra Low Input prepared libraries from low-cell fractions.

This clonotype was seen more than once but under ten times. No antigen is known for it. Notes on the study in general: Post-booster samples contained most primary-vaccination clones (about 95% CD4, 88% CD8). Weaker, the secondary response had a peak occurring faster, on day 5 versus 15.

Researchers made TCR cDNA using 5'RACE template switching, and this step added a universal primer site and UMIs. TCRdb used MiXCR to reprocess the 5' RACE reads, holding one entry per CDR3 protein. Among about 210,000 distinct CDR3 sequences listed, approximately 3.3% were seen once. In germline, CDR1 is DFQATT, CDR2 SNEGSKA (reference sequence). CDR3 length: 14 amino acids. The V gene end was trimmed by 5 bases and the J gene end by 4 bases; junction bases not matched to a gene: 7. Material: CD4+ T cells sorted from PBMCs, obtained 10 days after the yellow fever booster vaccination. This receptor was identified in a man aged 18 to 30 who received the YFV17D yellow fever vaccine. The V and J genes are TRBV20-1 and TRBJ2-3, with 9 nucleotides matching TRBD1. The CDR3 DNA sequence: TGCAGTGCTCTAAACAGGGGGCTGGCAGATACGCAGTATTTT. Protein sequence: CSALNRGLADTQYF.